This T cell receptor (beta chain) was found in a study of identical twins. V dropped 7 bases and J dropped 0 bases, with 12 bases sitting between them. CDR1 is KGHDR, CDR2 SFDVKD, per germline. This CDR3 has 16 amino acids. Points from the study as a whole: High-abundance cord blood beta clonotypes had fewer insertions; memory repertoires showed none.

A single record per CDR3 protein comes from TCRdb applying MiXCR to the 5' RACE reads. The sample has about 240,000 distinct CDR3 sequences, 10% seen once. As to this clonotype: Its cognate antigen is unknown.

Sequencing was done on a sample of memory T cells sorted from blood. This receptor was obtained from a middle-aged man in good health. The rearrangement uses TRBV24-1 and TRBJ2-6; a possible D gene is TRBD1 (5 bases). The CDR3 coding sequence is TGTGCCACCAGCAGACAGTCAAACTCTGGGGCCAACGTCCTGACTTTC. Translation gives CATSRQSNSGANVLTF.